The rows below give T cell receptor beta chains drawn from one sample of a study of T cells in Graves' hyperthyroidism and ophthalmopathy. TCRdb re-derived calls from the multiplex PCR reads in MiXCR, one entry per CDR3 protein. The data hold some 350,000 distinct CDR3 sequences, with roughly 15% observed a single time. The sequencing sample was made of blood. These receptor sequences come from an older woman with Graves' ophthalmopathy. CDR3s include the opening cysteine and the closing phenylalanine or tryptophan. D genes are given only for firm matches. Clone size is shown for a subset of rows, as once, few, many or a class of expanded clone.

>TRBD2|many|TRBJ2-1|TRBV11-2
TGTGCCAGCAGCTTGACCATAGCGGGAGCTTACAATGAGCAGTTCTTC
CASSLTIAGAYNEQFF
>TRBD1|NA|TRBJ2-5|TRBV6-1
TGTGCCAGCAGTTCCGCTAGGGGGCTAGGAGAGACCCAGTACTTC
CASSSARGLGETQYF
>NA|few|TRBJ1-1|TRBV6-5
TGTGCCAGCAGTTCCGGGAATGTAGCTTTCTTT
CASSSGNVAFF
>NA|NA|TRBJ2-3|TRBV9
TGTGCCAGCAGCGTAGTCGGGACGGGCACAGATACGCAGTATTTT
CASSVVGTGTDTQYF
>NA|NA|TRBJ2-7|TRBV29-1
TGCAGCGTTGCCGGGACCCAAACCTACGAGCAGTACTTC
CSVAGTQTYEQYF
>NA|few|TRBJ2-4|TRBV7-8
TGTGCCAGCAGCTCCGGGTCCGACCTAGCCAAAAACATTCAGTACTTC
CASSSGSDLAKNIQYF
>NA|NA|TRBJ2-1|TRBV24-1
TGTGCCACCAGTGATTCCCGTCTTACGGGGTCGCGTTCGGTCAATGAGCAGTTCTTC
CATSDSRLTGSRSVNEQFF
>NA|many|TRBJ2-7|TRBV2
TGCGCCAGCAGTGCCAGTTCGTACGAGCAGTACTTC
CASSASSYEQYF
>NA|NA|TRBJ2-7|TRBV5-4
TGTGCCAGCAGCTTGGCCCGCAGGAGCTCCTACGAGCAGTACTTC
CASSLARRSSYEQYF
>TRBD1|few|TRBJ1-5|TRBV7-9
TGTGCCAGCAGCGTTACAGGGGTAAGGCGGGACAATCAGCCCCAGCATTTT
CASSVTGVRRDNQPQHF
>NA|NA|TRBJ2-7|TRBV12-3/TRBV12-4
TGTGCCAGCAGCCCCCCGTCCGCTTCCTACGAGCAGTACTTC
CASSPPSASYEQYF
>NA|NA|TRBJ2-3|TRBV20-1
TGCAGTGCTAGAGGGGCGCGGTATACTACAGATACGCAGTATTTT
CSARGARYTTDTQYF
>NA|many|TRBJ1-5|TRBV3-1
TGTGCCAGCAGCCAAGATTCGCGGGGGCTAGGGCCCCAGCATTTT
CASSQDSRGLGPQHF
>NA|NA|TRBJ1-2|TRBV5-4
TGTGCCAGCACCTTGGACAAGGACCTCCCGGTGGGCTACACCTTC
CASTLDKDLPVGYTF
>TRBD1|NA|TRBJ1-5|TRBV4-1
TGCGCCAGCAGCCCCACGAACAGGGGTGGGGATCAGCCCCAGCATTTT
CASSPTNRGGDQPQHF
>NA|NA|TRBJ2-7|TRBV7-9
TGTGCCAGCGGTCGGGGGTCCTACGAGCAGTACTTC
CASGRGSYEQYF
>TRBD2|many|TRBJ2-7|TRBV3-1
TGTGCCAGCAGCCGGAACCCGGGACTAGGGACCTACGAGCAGTACTTC
CASSRNPGLGTYEQYF
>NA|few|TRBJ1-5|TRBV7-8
TGTGCCAGCAGCCCGCAGAATAGCAATCAGCCCCAGCATTTT
CASSPQNSNQPQHF
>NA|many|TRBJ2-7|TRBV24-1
TGTGCCACCAGTGATCCCTCAGACGAGCAGTACTTC
CATSDPSDEQYF
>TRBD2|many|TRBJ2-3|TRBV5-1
TGCGCCAGCAGCTTGGAGGGACTACGCACAGATACGCAGTATTTT
CASSLEGLRTDTQYF
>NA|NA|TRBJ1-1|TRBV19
TGTGCCAACCTTCCCTTACAGGGAGGGGCTGAAGCTTTCTTT
CANLPLQGGAEAFF
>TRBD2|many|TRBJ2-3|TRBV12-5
TGTGCTAGTGGTTTGGTACTAACTAGCGGGAGCTGGGATACGCAGTATTTT
CASGLVLTSGSWDTQYF
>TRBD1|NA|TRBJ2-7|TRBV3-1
TGTGCCAGCGGGGACAGGGTCCTCGAGCAGTACTTC
CASGDRVLEQYF
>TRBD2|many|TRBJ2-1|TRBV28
TGTGCCAGCAGCCAGCGGGAATACAATGAGCAGTTCTTC
CASSQREYNEQFF
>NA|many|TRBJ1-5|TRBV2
TGTGCCAGCAGTGAAGTTCGGGCAGGGAGTCAGCCCCAGCATTTT
CASSEVRAGSQPQHF
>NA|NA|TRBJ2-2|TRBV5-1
TGCGCCAGCAGGACAGCCCAAGGTAGCGGGGAGCTGTTTTTT
CASRTAQGSGELFF
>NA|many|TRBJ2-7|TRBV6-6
TGTGCCAGCAGTTACCAAGGCAGATACTACGAGCAGTACTTC
CASSYQGRYYEQYF
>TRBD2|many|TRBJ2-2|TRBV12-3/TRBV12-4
TGTGCCAGCAGTTTCGGGGGGTACGACACCGGGGAGCTGTTTTTT
CASSFGGYDTGELFF
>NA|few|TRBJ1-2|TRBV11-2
TGTGCCAGCAGCGCGCCGCGAGAGGGCTATGGCTACACCTTC
CASSAPREGYGYTF
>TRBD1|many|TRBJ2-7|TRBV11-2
TGTGCCAGCACCTTCGGACAGGGGGCTTACGAGCAGTACTTC
CASTFGQGAYEQYF
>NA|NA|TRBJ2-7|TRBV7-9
TGTGCCAGCAGCTTAGGGGACAACCTCTACGAGCAGTACTTC
CASSLGDNLYEQYF
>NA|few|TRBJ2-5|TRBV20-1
TGCAGTGCTCCAGGGGTTAGCGAGGTCGAGACCCAGTACTTC
CSAPGVSEVETQYF
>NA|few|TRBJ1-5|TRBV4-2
TGTGCCAGCAGCCCGGAAGGGGGGGGGGCAGGGCAGCCCCAGCATTTT
CASSPEGGGAGQPQHF
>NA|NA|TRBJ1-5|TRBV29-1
TGCAGCGTTGGATCTGGCAATCAGCCCCAGCATTTT
CSVGSGNQPQHF
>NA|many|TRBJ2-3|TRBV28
TGTGCCAGCAGTTCCCCCCCAGCGGGCACAGATACGCAGTATTTT
CASSSPPAGTDTQYF
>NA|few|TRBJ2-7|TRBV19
TGTGCCAGTAGTACCCCGACCTACGAGCAGTACTTC
CASSTPTYEQYF
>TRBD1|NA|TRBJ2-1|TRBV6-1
TGTGCCACTGGGGTGGGGACAGGGGTCCTCTCTTACAATGAGCAGTTCTTC
CATGVGTGVLSYNEQFF
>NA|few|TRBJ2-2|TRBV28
TGTGCCAGCAGCTCCCGGGGCACCGATACCGGGGAGCTGTTTTTT
CASSSRGTDTGELFF
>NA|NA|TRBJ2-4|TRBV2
TGTGCCAGCAGTGTCTCGGGGACACCACTTTATCCCATTCAGTACTTC
CASSVSGTPLYPIQYF
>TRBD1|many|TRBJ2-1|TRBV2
TGTGCCAGCAGGGGGGACAGGCATTCCTACAATGAGCAGTTCTTC
CASRGDRHSYNEQFF
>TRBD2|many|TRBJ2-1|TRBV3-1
TGTGCCAGCAGCCCTAAACTAGCGGGTAGCAATGAGCAGTTCTTC
CASSPKLAGSNEQFF
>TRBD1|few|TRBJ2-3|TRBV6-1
TGTGCCAGCAGCTCTGGACAGGCCGTAAGCGCAGATACGCAGTATTTT
CASSSGQAVSADTQYF
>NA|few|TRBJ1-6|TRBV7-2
TGTGCCAGCAGCTTAGCGCCGGGGAATAATTCACCCCTCCACTTT
CASSLAPGNNSPLHF
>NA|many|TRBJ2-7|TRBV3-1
TGTGCCAGCAGCTCCCACCAGACGGACAGCCACTACGAGCAGTACTTC
CASSSHQTDSHYEQYF
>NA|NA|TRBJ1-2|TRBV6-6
TGTGCCAGCAGTTACTCTTCGAAAGGGTACACCTTC
CASSYSSKGYTF
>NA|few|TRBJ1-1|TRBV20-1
TGCAGTGCTAGTTACAGGCGGAACACTGAAGCTTTCTTT
CSASYRRNTEAFF
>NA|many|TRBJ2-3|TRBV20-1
TGCAGTGCACCGGACTCGGGCGATACGCAGTATTTT
CSAPDSGDTQYF
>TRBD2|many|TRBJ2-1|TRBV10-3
TGTGCCATCAGTGAGTCGACTAGCGCAGCCTACAATGAGCAGTTCTTC
CAISESTSAAYNEQFF